The 22 T cell receptor beta chains in this list originate from one sample, sequenced in a study of cytomegalovirus exposure and HLA in healthy donors. Method: immunoSEQ multiplex PCR; TCRdb's copy keeps in-frame clones and lacks some. The table shows around 160,000 clones, with less than 95% occurring only once. Sequenced material: PBMCs. The receptors were gathered from a woman aged 18 to 35 in good health and CMV-seropositive.

V and J are TRBV5-3 and TRBJ2-5, with 10 bases fitting TRBD1. TRBV5-3 is classed as an ORF, of uncertain function. This CDR3 spans 16 amino acids. With V trimmed by 2 bases and J by 0 bases, 4 bases remained unmatched. The CDR3 bases are TGTGCCAGAAGCTTTGGACAGGGGGTCGACCAAGAGACCCAGTACTTC. It translates to CARSFGQGVDQETQYF.

The chain couples TRBV5-4 to TRBJ2-7, with TRBD1 matching over 7 bases. With V trimmed by 5 bases and J by 0 bases, 5 bases remained unmatched. Germline CDR1 and CDR2: SGHNT and YYREEE (reference sequence). The CDR3 is made up of 14 amino acids. This chain's CDR3 is CASRGQPSSYEQYF. The CDR3 DNA is TGTGCCAGCAGGGGACAGCCCAGCTCCTACGAGCAGTACTTC. Based on the CDR3 plus reference TRBV5-4 and TRBJ2-7, the full variable domain is ETGVTQSPTHLIKTRGQQVTLRCSSQSGHNTVSWYQQALGQGPQFIFQYYREEENGRGNFPPRFSGLQFPNYSSELNVNALELDDSALYLCASRGQPSSYEQYFGPGTRLTVT.

This sequence joins TRBV5-1 and TRBJ2-7; 9 bases match TRBD2. Trimming removed 5 bases from V and 0 bases from J; junction bases left unmatched: 6. The CDR3 consists of 15 residues. The germline V gene encodes CDR1 SGHRS and CDR2 YFSETQ. CDR3 DNA sequence: TGCGCCAGCAGATTGACTAGCGGCTTCTCCTACGAGCAGTACTTC. Translation: CASRLTSGFSYEQYF.

The V and J genes are TRBV11-2 and TRBJ2-5; maybe TRBD1 (6 bases). V was trimmed by 5 bases and J by 5 bases, leaving 15 bases between them. CDR3 length: 14 amino acids. CDR1 SGHAT and CDR2 FQNNGV come from the germline V gene. The CDR3 here is CASSPTQGSETQYF. The CDR3 coding sequence is TGTGCCAGCAGCCCAACTCAGGGGTCGGAGACCCAGTACTTC.

The chain is built from TRBV5-6 and TRBJ2-3, with D tentatively TRBD2 (6 bases). The V end lost 3 bases, the J end lost 1 base, and 15 bases lay between the germline ends. Germline V gene lookup returns CDR1 SGHDT and CDR2 YYEEEE. The CDR3 consists of 16 residues. The CDR3 DNA sequence: TGTGCCAGCAGCTCCCCCGGCGGGGCAGGCACAGATACGCAGTATTTT. It codes for CASSSPGGAGTDTQYF.

The chain couples TRBV7-2 to TRBJ2-7; possible D gene TRBD1, 6 bases. Trimming removed 5 bases from V and 1 base from J, with 21 bases in between. CDR1 and CDR2 (germline): SGHTA, FQGNSA. The CDR3 runs 17 residues. The CDR3 spells CASSPGPTGQNSYEQYF. CDR3 DNA: TGTGCCAGCAGCCCCGGTCCGACAGGCCAGAATTCCTACGAGCAGTACTTC.

The chain recombines TRBV5-4 with TRBJ1-4, with D possibly matching TRBD1 (5 bases). V was clipped by 4 bases and J by 6 bases, with 10 bases between them. The CDR3 length is 13 residues. Germline lookup yields CDR1 SGHNT and CDR2 YYREEE (reference sequence). The CDR3 nucleotides are TGTGCCAGCAGCCGCGGGACGGATGAAAAACTGTTTTTT. Translating it yields CASSRGTDEKLFF.

The gene calls are TRBV12-5 and TRBJ2-7, with 8 bases matching TRBD1. J was trimmed by 4 bases and V by 8 bases; bases with no gene match: 7. There are 13 residues in the CDR3. The germline gives CDR1 LGHNT, CDR2 FRNRAP. The CDR3 DNA sequence: TGTGCTAGTTCCGGGACAGGAGTTTACGAGCAGTACTTC. It encodes CASSGTGVYEQYF.

The genes are TRBV5-1 and TRBJ2-7; 12 bases fit TRBD1. The V segment lost 4 bases and the J segment 6 bases; nucleotides outside the gene matches: 8. The germline V gene has CDR1 SGHRS and CDR2 YFSETQ. The CDR3 loop spans 15 amino acids. The CDR3 DNA follows: TGCGCCAGCAGCCACGAAGGGACAGGGGGCGTCGAGCAGTACTTC. Translating it yields CASSHEGTGGVEQYF.

The genes are TRBV6-1 and TRBJ2-7, with 8 bases lining up with TRBD1. V dropped 1 base and J dropped 0; count of bases not matched to a gene: 17. This CDR3 has 20 residues. In germline, CDR1 is MNHNS, CDR2 SASEGT. The CDR3 DNA reads as TGTGCCAGCAGTGAAGTCGGAATGACTGGGCGCAGGGGGCCCTCCTACGAGCAGTACTTC. It codes for CASSEVGMTGRRGPSYEQYF.

The rearrangement links TRBV7-3 to TRBJ2-3; 9 positions agree with TRBD1. The CDR3 length is 14 residues. Trimming cost V 5 bases and J 1 base; bases outside gene matches: 1. Germline V CDR1 and CDR2: SGHTA, FQGTGA. The CDR3 DNA is TGTGCCAGCAGCGGGGACAGGGGCACAGATACGCAGTATTTT. Translating it yields CASSGDRGTDTQYF.

The chain employs TRBV5-4 and TRBJ2-3; TRBD2 aligns across 8 bases. The CDR3 runs 18 residues. With 4 bases clipped from V and 1 base from J, the junction kept 14 bases outside the gene matches. Germline values: CDR1 SGHNT, CDR2 YYREEE (reference sequence). The CDR3 region has the DNA TGTGCCAGCAGCGTCGGGGGGGGCGGGAGGCCGGGCACAGATACGCAGTATTTT. Translation: CASSVGGGGRPGTDTQYF.

The chain employs TRBV2 and TRBJ2-5; TRBD2 matches 10 bases. Germline V CDR1 and CDR2: SNHLY, FYNNEI. The CDR3 runs to 17 residues. Losses at the gene ends were 2 bases for V and 5 bases for J; bases not matched to a gene: 11. The CDR3 nucleotides read TGTGCCAGCAGTGAATTCGCTAGCGGGAGAGGTGGGGAGACCCAGTACTTC. It is translated as CASSEFASGRGGETQYF.

V usage is TRBV29-1 and J usage is TRBJ2-7; 11 bases are a match to TRBD1. Germline CDR1 reads SQVTM; CDR2 reads ANQGSEA. CDR3 length: 16 amino acids. With V trimmed by 4 bases and J by 1 base, 9 bases remained unmatched. As DNA, the CDR3 is TGCAGCGTTGTAAGGGGGACAGGGGGTATATCCTACGAGCAGTACTTC. Encoded protein: CSVVRGTGGISYEQYF.

The rearrangement links TRBV7-8 to TRBJ2-1; 12 nucleotides line up with TRBD2. Germline V gene lookup returns CDR1 SGHVS and CDR2 FQNEAQ. Germline trimming cut 5 bases from V and 7 bases from J; bases unmatched to any gene: 6. The CDR3 is 15 amino acids. For the CDR3, the DNA is TGTGCCAGCAGCACCACTAGCGGGGGGAGGAATGAGCAGTTCTTC. Encoded protein: CASSTTSGGRNEQFF.

The rearrangement links TRBV5-1 to TRBJ2-3; 15 bases align to TRBD2. This CDR3 is 19 amino acids long. Germline V gives CDR1 SGHRS, CDR2 YFSETQ. J was trimmed by 2 bases and V by 0 bases; bases with no gene match: 7. CDR3 in DNA: TGCGCCAGCAGCTTGGCCCCAGGGACTAGCGGGGGGACCACAGATACGCAGTATTTT. Encoded protein: CASSLAPGTSGGTTDTQYF.

The chain is built from TRBV6-6 and TRBJ2-1; D perhaps matches TRBD1 (6 bases). The CDR3 runs 16 residues. V gave up 6 bases and J gave up 5 bases, with 20 bases separating them. Per germline, CDR1 MNHNY and CDR2 SVGAGI (reference sequence). The CDR3, as DNA: TGTGCCAGCAGGCCCCTTTGGACAGCCCCAGACAATGAGCAGTTCTTC. As protein: CASRPLWTAPDNEQFF.

CDR3 amino acids: CSVGRVTGGADEQFF. CDR3 nucleotides: TGCAGCGTTGGTCGGGTGACAGGGGGGGCGGATGAGCAGTTCTTC. V and J are TRBV29-1 and TRBJ2-1; 9 bases are a match to TRBD1. After removal of 4 bases from V and 8 bases from J, the junction contained 12 bases not matched to a gene. Germline loops: CDR1 SQVTM, CDR2 ANQGSEA. CDR3 size: 15 residues.

This clone has a single count. The chain employs TRBV7-9 and TRBJ2-1; possible D gene TRBD1, 6 bases. The CDR3 runs to 16 residues. Trimming stripped 7 bases from V and 6 bases from J, with 22 bases between. In germline, CDR1 is SEHNR, CDR2 FQNEAQ (reference sequence). CDR3 region: CASTPRGGLGGNEQFF. The CDR3 nucleotides read TGTGCCAGCACCCCAAGAGGTGGCCTAGGGGGCAATGAGCAGTTCTTC.

The gene calls are TRBV18 and TRBJ2-5; tentative D call: TRBD2 (5 bases). The CDR3 length is 14 residues. CDR1 KGHSH and CDR2 LQKENI come from the germline V gene. The V gene lost 2 bases and the J gene lost 4 bases, with 11 bases spanning the gap. In DNA, the CDR3 is TGTGCCAGCTCACCAAACGGGAAGAGAGAGACCCAGTACTTC. Its protein is CASSPNGKRETQYF.

The chain links TRBV6-5 to TRBJ2-3, with a weak D call TRBD1 (6 bases). With 4 bases removed from V and 4 bases from J, the gap between germline ends came to 12 bases. The CDR3 length is 14 residues. The V gene's germline CDR1 is MNHEY and CDR2 SVGAGI. The CDR3 DNA is TGTGCCAGCAGTTTCTCAAAGGGGGCAGATACGCAGTATTTT. The encoded protein is CASSFSKGADTQYF.

This chain joins TRBV15 and TRBJ2-2; possibly TRBD2 for D (6 bases). The CDR3 totals 14 residues. Germline V lookup: CDR1 LNHNV, CDR2 YYDKDF (reference sequence). The ends were cut back, 9 bases at V and 1 base at J, with 12 bases in the middle. CDR3 in amino acids: CATAEGGNTGELFF. CDR3 bases: TGTGCCACAGCTGAGGGAGGGAACACCGGGGAGCTGTTTTTT.